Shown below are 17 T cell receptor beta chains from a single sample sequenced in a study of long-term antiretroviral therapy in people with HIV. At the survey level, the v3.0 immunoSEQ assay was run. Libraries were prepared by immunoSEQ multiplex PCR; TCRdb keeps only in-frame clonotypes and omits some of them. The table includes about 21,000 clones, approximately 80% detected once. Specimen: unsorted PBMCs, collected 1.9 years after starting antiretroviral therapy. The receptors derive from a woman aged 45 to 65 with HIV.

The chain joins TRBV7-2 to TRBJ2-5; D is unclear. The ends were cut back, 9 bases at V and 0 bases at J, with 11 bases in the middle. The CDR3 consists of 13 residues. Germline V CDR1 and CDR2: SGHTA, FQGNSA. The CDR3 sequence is CASTAPYQETQYF. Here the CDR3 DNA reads TGTGCCAGTACAGCACCTTACCAAGAGACCCAGTACTTC.

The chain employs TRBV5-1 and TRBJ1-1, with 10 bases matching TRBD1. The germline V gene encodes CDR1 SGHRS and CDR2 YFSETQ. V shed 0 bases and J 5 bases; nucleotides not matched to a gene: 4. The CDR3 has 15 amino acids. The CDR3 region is CASSLGQGARTEAFF. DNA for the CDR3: TGCGCCAGCAGCTTGGGACAGGGGGCGCGAACTGAAGCTTTCTTT. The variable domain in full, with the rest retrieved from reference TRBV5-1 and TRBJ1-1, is KAGVTQTPRYLIKTRGQQVTLSCSPISGHRSVSWYQQTPGQGLQFLFEYFSETQRNKGNFPGRFSGRQFSNSRSEMNVSTLELGDSALYLCASSLGQGARTEAFFGQGTRLTVV.

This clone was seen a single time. The chain's CDR3 is CASSRPGTDVNYGYTF. The CDR3 coding sequence is TGTGCCAGCAGCCGTCCCGGGACAGATGTTAACTATGGCTACACCTTC. The chain carries TRBV5-6 and TRBJ1-2; TRBD1 agrees at 7 bases. CDR1 and CDR2 (germline): SGHDT, YYEEEE. J was trimmed by 1 base and V by 4 bases; bases with no gene match: 10. This CDR3 region has 16 residues.

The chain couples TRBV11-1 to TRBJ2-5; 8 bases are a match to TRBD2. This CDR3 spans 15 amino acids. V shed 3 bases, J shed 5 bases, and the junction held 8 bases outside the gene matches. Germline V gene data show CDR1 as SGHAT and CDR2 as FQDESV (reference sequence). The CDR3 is CASSFRGGRYETQYF. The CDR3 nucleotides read TGTGCCAGCAGCTTCCGCGGGGGGCGGTACGAGACCCAGTACTTC.

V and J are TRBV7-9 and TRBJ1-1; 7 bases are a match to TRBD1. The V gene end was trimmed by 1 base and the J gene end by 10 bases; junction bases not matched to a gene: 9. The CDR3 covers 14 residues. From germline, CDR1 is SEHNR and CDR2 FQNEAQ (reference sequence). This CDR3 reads CASSLEIGAGGAFF. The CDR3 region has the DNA TGTGCCAGCAGCTTAGAGATTGGGGCAGGGGGAGCTTTCTTT.

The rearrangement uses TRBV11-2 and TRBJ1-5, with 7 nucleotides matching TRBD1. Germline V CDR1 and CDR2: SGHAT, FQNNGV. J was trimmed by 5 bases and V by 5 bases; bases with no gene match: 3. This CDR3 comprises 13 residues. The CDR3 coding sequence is TGTGCCAGCAGCACCCAGGGGGATCAGCCCCAGCATTTT. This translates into CASSTQGDQPQHF.

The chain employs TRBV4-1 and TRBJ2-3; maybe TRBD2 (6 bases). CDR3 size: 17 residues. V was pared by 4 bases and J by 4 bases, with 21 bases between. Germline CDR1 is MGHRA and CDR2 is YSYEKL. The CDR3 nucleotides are TGCGCCAGCAGCCTCGGTGGAGGCGGGATCCAAGCAGATACGCAGTATTTT. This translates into CASSLGGGGIQADTQYF.

The CDR3 DNA reads as TGTGCCAGCAGCTTGACAGGGTTTAGCAATCAGCCCCAGCATTTT. Protein sequence: CASSLTGFSNQPQHF. This rearrangement joins TRBV5-5 to TRBJ1-5; possible D gene TRBD1, 6 bases. This CDR3 is 15 amino acids long. V shed 1 base and J shed 0 bases, with 8 bases lying between them. The germline V gene encodes CDR1 SGHKS and CDR2 YYEKEE (reference sequence).

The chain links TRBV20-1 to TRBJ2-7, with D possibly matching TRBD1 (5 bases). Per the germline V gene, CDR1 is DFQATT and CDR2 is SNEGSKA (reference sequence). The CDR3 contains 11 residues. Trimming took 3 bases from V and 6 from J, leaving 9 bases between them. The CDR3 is CSASPGPEQYF. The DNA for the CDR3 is TGCAGTGCTAGTCCAGGGCCCGAGCAGTACTTC.

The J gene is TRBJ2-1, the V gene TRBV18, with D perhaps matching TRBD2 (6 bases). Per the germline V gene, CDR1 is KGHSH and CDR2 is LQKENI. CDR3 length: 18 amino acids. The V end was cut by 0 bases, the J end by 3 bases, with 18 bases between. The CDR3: CASSPPGSGQGLYNEQFF. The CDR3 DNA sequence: TGTGCCAGCTCACCACCAGGGTCCGGGCAGGGACTCTACAATGAGCAGTTCTTC.

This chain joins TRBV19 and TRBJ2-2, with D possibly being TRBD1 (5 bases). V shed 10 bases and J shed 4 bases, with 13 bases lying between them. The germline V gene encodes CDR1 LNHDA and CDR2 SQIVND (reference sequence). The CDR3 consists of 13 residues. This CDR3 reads CATNTRVTGELFF. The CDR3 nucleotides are TGTGCCACCAACACCAGGGTCACCGGGGAGCTGTTTTTT.

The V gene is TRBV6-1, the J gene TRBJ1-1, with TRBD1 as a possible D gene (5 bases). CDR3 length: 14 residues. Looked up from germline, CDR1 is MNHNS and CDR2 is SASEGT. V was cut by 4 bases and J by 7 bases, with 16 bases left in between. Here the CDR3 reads CASSGGRWRGEAFF. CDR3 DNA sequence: TGTGCCAGCAGTGGAGGGAGGTGGAGGGGTGAAGCTTTCTTT.

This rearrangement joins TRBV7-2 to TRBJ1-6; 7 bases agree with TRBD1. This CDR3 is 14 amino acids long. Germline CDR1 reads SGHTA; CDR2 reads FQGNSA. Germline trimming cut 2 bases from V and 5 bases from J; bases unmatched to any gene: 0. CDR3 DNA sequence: TGTGCCAGCAGCTTAACAGGGGATAATTCACCCCTCCACTTT. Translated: CASSLTGDNSPLHF.

The CDR3 reads CASSGLTGLGGEQFF. The CDR3 nucleotides are TGTGCCAGCAGCGGACTGACAGGGCTGGGTGGTGAGCAGTTCTTC. The V gene is TRBV5-4, the J gene TRBJ2-1; 7 positions agree with TRBD1. CDR1 and CDR2 from the germline V gene are SGHNT and YYREEE (reference sequence). The CDR3 is made up of 15 amino acids. The ends lost 4 bases at V and 9 bases at J; junction bases unmatched: 13.

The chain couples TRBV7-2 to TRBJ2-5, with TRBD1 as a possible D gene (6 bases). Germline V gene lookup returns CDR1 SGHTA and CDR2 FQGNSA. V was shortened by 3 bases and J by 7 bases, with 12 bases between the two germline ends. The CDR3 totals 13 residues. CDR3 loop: CASSFRQESTQYF. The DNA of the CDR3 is TGTGCCAGCAGCTTTAGACAGGAGTCGACCCAGTACTTC.

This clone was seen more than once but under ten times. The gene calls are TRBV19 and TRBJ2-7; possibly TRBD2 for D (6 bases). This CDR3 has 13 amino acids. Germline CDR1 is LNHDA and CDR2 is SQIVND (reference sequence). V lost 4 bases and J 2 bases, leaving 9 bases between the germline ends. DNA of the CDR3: TGTGCCAGTAGTAGCGGGACCACCTACGAGCAGTACTTC. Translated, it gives CASSSGTTYEQYF.

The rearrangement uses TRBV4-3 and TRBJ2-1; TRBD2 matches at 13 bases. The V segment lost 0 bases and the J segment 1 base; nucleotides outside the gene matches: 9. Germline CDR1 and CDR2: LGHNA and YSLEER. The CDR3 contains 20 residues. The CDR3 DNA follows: TGCGCCAGCAGCCAAGATTGGGGACTAGCGGGGAAAGAATCCTACAATGAGCAGTTCTTC. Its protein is CASSQDWGLAGKESYNEQFF.